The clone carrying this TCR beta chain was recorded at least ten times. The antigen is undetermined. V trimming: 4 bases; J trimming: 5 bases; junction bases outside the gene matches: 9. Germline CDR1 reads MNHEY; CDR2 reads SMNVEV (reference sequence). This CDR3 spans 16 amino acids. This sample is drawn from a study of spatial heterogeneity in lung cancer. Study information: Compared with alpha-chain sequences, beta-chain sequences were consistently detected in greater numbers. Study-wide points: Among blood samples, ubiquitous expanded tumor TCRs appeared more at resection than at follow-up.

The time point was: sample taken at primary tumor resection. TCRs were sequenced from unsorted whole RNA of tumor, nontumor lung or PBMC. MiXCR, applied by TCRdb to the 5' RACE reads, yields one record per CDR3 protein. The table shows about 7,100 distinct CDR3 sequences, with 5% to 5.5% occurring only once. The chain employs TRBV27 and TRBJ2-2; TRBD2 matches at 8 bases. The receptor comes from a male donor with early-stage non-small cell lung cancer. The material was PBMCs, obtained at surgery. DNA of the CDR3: TGTGCCAGCAGTTCCCCTCCGGGACTAGGAACCGGGGAGCTGTTTTTT. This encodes CASSSPPGLGTGELFF.